The following is a T cell receptor beta chain sequence with its context. The sample originates from a study of PD-L1 blockade in urothelial cancer. Study background: Median T cell yield from blood was approximately 130,000.

CDR3 size: 14 residues. Germline V CDR1 and CDR2: LNHDA, SQIVND (reference sequence). V shed 4 bases and J 4 bases; nucleotides not matched to a gene: 4. The repertoire was sequenced with immunoSEQ multiplex PCR; TCRdb's copy has only in-frame clones and lacks some. The repertoire holds 95,000 or so clones, with more than 75% as singletons. Time point indicated: pretreatment peripheral blood. Sample numbers ranged from 1 to 8 per patient, encompassing pretreatment and on-treatment collections. The receptor comes from a man aged 55 to 70 with urothelial cancer. The chain couples TRBV19 to TRBJ2-5, with TRBD1 matching over 9 bases. This sample comprised PBMCs, obtained around atezolizumab (anti-PD-L1) treatment. This CDR3 reads CASSRGQGGETQYF. The DNA for the CDR3 is TGTGCCAGTAGTAGGGGACAGGGAGGAGAGACCCAGTACTTC.